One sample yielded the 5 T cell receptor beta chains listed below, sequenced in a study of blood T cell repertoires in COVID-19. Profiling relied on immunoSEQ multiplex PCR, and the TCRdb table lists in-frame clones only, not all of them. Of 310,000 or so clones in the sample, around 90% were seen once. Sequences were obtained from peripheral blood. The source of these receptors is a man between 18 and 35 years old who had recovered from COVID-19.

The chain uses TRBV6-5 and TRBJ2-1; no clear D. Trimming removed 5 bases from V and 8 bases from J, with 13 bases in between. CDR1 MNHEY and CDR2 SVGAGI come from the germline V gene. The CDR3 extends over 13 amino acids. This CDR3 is CASSLENDDEQFF. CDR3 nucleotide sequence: TGTGCCAGCAGTCTCGAGAACGATGATGAGCAGTTCTTC.

The CDR3 is CASSQDLRDWGTDTQYF. CDR3 DNA: TGTGCCAGCAGCCAAGATCTGCGGGACTGGGGCACAGATACGCAGTATTTT. This chain links TRBV3-1 (or the pseudogene TRBV3-2) with TRBJ2-3; D perhaps matches TRBD2 (6 bases). This CDR3 comprises 17 residues. CDR1 and CDR2 (germline): LGHDT, YNNKEL (reference sequence). V was shortened by 0 bases and J by 1 base, with 14 bases between the two germline ends.

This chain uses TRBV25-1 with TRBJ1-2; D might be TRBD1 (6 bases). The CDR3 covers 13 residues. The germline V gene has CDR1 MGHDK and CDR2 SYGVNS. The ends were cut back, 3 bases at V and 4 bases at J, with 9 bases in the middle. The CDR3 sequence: CASSDGGAYGYTF. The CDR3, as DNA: TGTGCCAGCAGTGATGGGGGGGCCTATGGCTACACCTTC.

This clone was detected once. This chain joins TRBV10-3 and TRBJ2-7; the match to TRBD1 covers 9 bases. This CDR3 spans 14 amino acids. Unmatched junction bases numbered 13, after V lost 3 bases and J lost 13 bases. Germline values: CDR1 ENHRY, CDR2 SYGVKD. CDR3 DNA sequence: TGTGCCATCAGTGAAGGGACAGGGAGTGACCCGCAATACTTC. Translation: CAISEGTGSDPQYF.

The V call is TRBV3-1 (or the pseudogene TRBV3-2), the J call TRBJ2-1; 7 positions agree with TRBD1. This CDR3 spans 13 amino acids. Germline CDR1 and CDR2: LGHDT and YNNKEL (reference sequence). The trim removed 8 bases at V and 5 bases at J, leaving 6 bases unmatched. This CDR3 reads CASGLTGDNEQFF. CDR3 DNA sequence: TGTGCCAGCGGTCTCACAGGGGACAATGAGCAGTTCTTC.